The clone carrying this T cell receptor beta chain was seen a single time. TCRdb keeps only in-frame clones here, not all; method: immunoSEQ multiplex PCR. The sample records tens of thousands of clones, about 96% being singletons. V dropped 5 bases and J dropped 2 bases, with 17 bases sitting between them. This CDR3 has 16 amino acids. Germline V CDR1 and CDR2: SGDLS, YYNGEE. The sample originates from a study of technical replicates of blood from four donors. The V and J genes are TRBV9 and TRBJ1-5; no reliable D call. The TCR sequence derives from a human donor in good health. The sample consisted of T cells isolated from PBMCs. Here the CDR3 DNA reads TGTGCCAGCAGTGGCGCCCGGTTGGGAGGCAATCAGCCCCAGCATTTT. Translation: CASSGARLGGNQPQHF.